These 23 T cell receptor beta chains share one sample of origin, sequenced in a study of OX40 agonist ivuxolimab in advanced cancers. Using immunoSEQ multiplex PCR, the repertoire was profiled, and TCRdb retains in-frame clones only, with some absent. The table lists around 45,000 clones, more than 75% of them singletons, with 30% to 35% in the top ten. The starting material was CD4+ or CD8+ T cells sorted from blood, obtained in a trial of the OX40 agonist ivuxolimab. The receptors originated from an adult with an advanced solid tumor such as melanoma, head and neck, liver or kidney cancer.

This clone appeared a few times. This rearrangement joins TRBV2 to TRBJ1-2; D unclear. Germline loops: CDR1 SNHLY, CDR2 FYNNEI. The CDR3 is made up of 12 amino acids. Trimming left V 3 bases short and J 4 bases short, with 6 bases between. CDR3 nucleotide sequence: TGTGCCAGCAGTGATCTCGGCTATGGCTACACCTTC. Translation: CASSDLGYGYTF.

The rearrangement joins TRBV6-6 to TRBJ2-7; 11 nucleotides align to TRBD2. The ends lost 9 bases at V and 0 bases at J; junction bases unmatched: 7. The CDR3 is 15 amino acids. CDR1 is MNHNY, CDR2 SVGAGI, per germline (reference sequence). CDR3 sequence (DNA): TGTGCCAGATTAGCGGGGGGGAGAACCTCCTACGAGCAGTACTTC. Translated: CARLAGGRTSYEQYF.

J is TRBJ2-7 and V is TRBV6-6; 9 nucleotides agree with TRBD1. With 6 bases clipped from V and 2 bases from J, the junction kept 8 bases outside the gene matches. CDR3 length equals 15 residues. Germline loops: CDR1 MNHNY, CDR2 SVGAGI (reference sequence). The CDR3 coding sequence is TGTGCCAGCAGACAGGACAGGGGAGTAACCTACGAGCAGTACTTC. Protein: CASRQDRGVTYEQYF.

This chain uses TRBV18 with TRBJ1-4, with 9 bases fitting TRBD1. With 5 bases clipped from V and 0 bases from J, the junction kept 4 bases outside the gene matches. Germline CDR1 reads KGHSH; CDR2 reads LQKENI. This CDR3 has 16 residues. The CDR3 DNA sequence: TGTGCCAGCTCATCGACAGGGGGGACAACTAATGAAAAACTGTTTTTT. The encoded protein is CASSSTGGTTNEKLFF.

The chain uses TRBV11-2 and TRBJ2-5, with 9 bases lining up with TRBD1. V gave up 3 bases and J gave up 5 bases; unmatched junction bases: 7. Germline values: CDR1 SGHAT, CDR2 FQNNGV. The CDR3 is made up of 15 amino acids. CDR3 in DNA: TGTGCCAGCAGCTTGGCGGGACAGGGTTCCGAGACCCAGTACTTC. Protein sequence: CASSLAGQGSETQYF.

The V gene is TRBV5-4, the J gene TRBJ1-6; 9 bases align to TRBD1. The CDR3 runs 17 residues. Germline CDR1 is SGHNT and CDR2 is YYREEE (reference sequence). The trim removed 3 bases at V and 8 bases at J, leaving 12 bases unmatched. In DNA, the CDR3 is TGTGCCAGCAGCTCGCCCGGACAGGGGCTCAATGATTCACCCCTCCACTTT. Translation: CASSSPGQGLNDSPLHF.

The V and J genes are TRBV5-1 and TRBJ2-1; 9 bases agree with TRBD1. This CDR3 has 15 amino acids. The V gene end was trimmed by 2 bases and the J gene end by 3 bases; junction bases not matched to a gene: 3. Germline values: CDR1 SGHRS, CDR2 YFSETQ. CDR3 in DNA: TGCGCCAGCAGCTTCCGGGACAGGGACTACAATGAGCAGTTCTTC. This codes for CASSFRDRDYNEQFF.

V gene TRBV23-1 combines with J gene TRBJ1-2; no clear D gene. Being an ORF, TRBV23-1 has a function that is uncertain. Trimming left V 0 bases short and J 4 bases short, with 15 bases between. The CDR3 consists of 16 residues. The CDR3 region has the DNA TGCGCCAGCAGTCAATCGCCTTGGGCGAAAGTCTATGGCTACACCTTC. Protein: CASSQSPWAKVYGYTF.

The genes are TRBV28 and TRBJ2-1; 9 bases line up with TRBD2. This CDR3 is built from 16 residues. Losses at the gene ends were 4 bases for V and 7 bases for J; bases not matched to a gene: 11. Germline CDR1 MDHEN, CDR2 SYDVKM. CDR3 amino acids: CASSSPAAGGTNEQFF. In DNA, the CDR3 is TGTGCCAGCAGTTCCCCTGCAGCGGGAGGTACGAATGAGCAGTTCTTC.

The V gene is TRBV7-8, the J gene TRBJ1-5; no reliable D call. CDR1 SGHVS and CDR2 FQNEAQ come from the germline V gene. The CDR3 covers 16 residues. Deletions cut 6 bases from V and 2 bases from J, with 17 bases between. The CDR3 sequence is CASSYGWERGNQPQHF. DNA for the CDR3: TGTGCCAGCAGTTACGGGTGGGAAAGAGGCAATCAGCCCCAGCATTTT.

The rearrangement joins TRBV2 to TRBJ2-2; D possibly corresponds to TRBD1 (6 bases). The CDR3 spans 15 residues. The V gene's germline CDR1 is SNHLY and CDR2 FYNNEI. V was cut by 6 bases and J by 7 bases, with 18 bases left in between. CDR3 DNA sequence: TGTGCCAGCAGACCACGGTCAGGGGATAGCGGGGAGCTGTTTTTT. This gives the protein CASRPRSGDSGELFF.

V and J are TRBV28 and TRBJ1-4; tentatively, D is TRBD1 (5 bases). V lost 6 bases, J lost 2 bases, and 13 bases lay in between. In germline, CDR1 is MDHEN, CDR2 SYDVKM. This CDR3 contains 15 residues. The CDR3 sequence: CASSPRGRTNEKLFF. CDR3 bases: TGTGCCAGCAGCCCCCGGGGGAGGACTAATGAAAAACTGTTTTTT. Together with reference TRBV28 and TRBJ1-4, the CDR3 gives the full variable domain: DVKVTQSSRYLVKRTGEKVFLECVQDMDHENMFWYRQDPGLGLRLIYFSYDVKMKEKGDIPEGYSVSREKKERFSLILESASTNQTSMYLCASSPRGRTNEKLFFGSGTQLSVL.

The chain recombines TRBV7-8 with TRBJ2-1; TRBD2 is a possible D gene (5 bases). From germline, CDR1 is SGHVS and CDR2 FQNEAQ. This CDR3 region has 14 residues. The V and J ends lost 0 bases and 8 bases respectively, with 11 bases between them. The CDR3 region is CASSLARTLDEQFF. CDR3 coding DNA: TGTGCCAGCAGCTTAGCCCGGACTTTAGATGAGCAGTTCTTC. Full variable domain (missing parts from reference TRBV7-8 and TRBJ2-1): GAGVSQSPRYKVAKRGQDVALRCDPISGHVSLFWYQQALGQGPEFLTYFQNEAQLDKSGLPSDRFFAERPEGSVSTLKIQRTQQEDSAVYLCASSLARTLDEQFFGPGTRLTVL.

The CDR3 reads CASSSGTTDTQYF. CDR3 bases: TGTGCCAGCAGCAGCGGAACCACAGATACGCAGTATTTT. This chain joins TRBV9 and TRBJ2-3, with D maybe TRBD2 (5 bases). This CDR3 has 13 residues. In germline, CDR1 is SGDLS, CDR2 YYNGEE. Deletions cut 4 bases from V and 2 bases from J, with 8 bases between.

The chain recombines TRBV14 with TRBJ2-1, with 12 bases identical to TRBD2. The CDR3 consists of 19 residues. Per the germline V gene, CDR1 is SGHDN and CDR2 is FVKESK. Germline trimming cut 3 bases from V and 1 base from J; bases unmatched to any gene: 10. The CDR3 region is CASSHSLAGGPSSYNEQFF. The CDR3 DNA reads TGTGCCAGCAGCCATAGCCTAGCGGGAGGGCCCTCGTCCTACAATGAGCAGTTCTTC.

This chain links TRBV5-1 with TRBJ2-2; D unresolved. The CDR3 is 12 amino acids. CDR1 is SGHRS and CDR2 is YFSETQ in the germline V gene. Trimming pared 0 bases from V and 9 bases from J, leaving 6 bases between. The CDR3 loop is CASSLGRRELFF. The CDR3 coding sequence is TGCGCCAGCAGCTTGGGACGGAGGGAGCTGTTTTTT.

The chain has TRBV2 and TRBJ1-5; weak D call: TRBD1 (5 bases). The ends were cut back, 5 bases at V and 4 bases at J, with 15 bases in the middle. The CDR3 extends over 15 amino acids. The germline V gene encodes CDR1 SNHLY and CDR2 FYNNEI. DNA for the CDR3: TGTGCCAGCAGTTTCGGGGACGGTCGAAATCAGCCCCAGCATTTT. Its protein product is CASSFGDGRNQPQHF. Full variable domain (remainder filled in from reference TRBV2 and TRBJ1-5): EPEVTQTPSHQVTQMGQEVILRCVPISNHLYFYWYRQILGQKVEFLVSFYNNEISEKSEIFDDQFSVERPDGSNFTLKIRSTKLEDSAMYFCASSFGDGRNQPQHFGDGTRLSIL.

The V and J genes are TRBV6-1 and TRBJ1-1, with 10 bases fitting TRBD1. Germline V gene lookup returns CDR1 MNHNS and CDR2 SASEGT. The CDR3 has 15 amino acids. The V gene end was trimmed by 8 bases and the J gene end by 4 bases; junction bases not matched to a gene: 10. Here the CDR3 DNA reads TGTGCCAGCCAGCGACAGGGGGCTATTAGCACTGAAGCTTTCTTT. It encodes CASQRQGAISTEAFF.

This clone occurred once. This chain uses TRBV2 with TRBJ2-1, with a possible D match to TRBD2 (5 bases). Per germline, CDR1 SNHLY and CDR2 FYNNEI. Trimming pared 5 bases from V and 6 bases from J, leaving 11 bases between. There are 13 residues in the CDR3. The CDR3 sequence: CASSWQEANEQFF. CDR3 in DNA: TGTGCCAGCAGTTGGCAGGAGGCCAATGAGCAGTTCTTC.

The chain couples TRBV2 to TRBJ2-1; D unclear. V lost 7 bases to trimming and J lost 8 bases, with 6 bases between them. Germline values: CDR1 SNHLY, CDR2 FYNNEI. The CDR3 is 10 amino acids. In nucleotides, the CDR3 is TGTGCCAGCACCCGGGATGAGCAGTTCTTC. This translates into CASTRDEQFF.

The chain recombines TRBV2 with TRBJ1-5; 7 bases line up with TRBD1. This CDR3 is 15 amino acids long. From germline, CDR1 is SNHLY and CDR2 FYNNEI. Trimming at V came to 5 bases and at J to 3 bases, leaving 7 bases not matched to a gene. The CDR3 region has the DNA TGTGCCAGCAGTAATGACAGGGTCTTCAATCAGCCCCAGCATTTT. Protein product: CASSNDRVFNQPQHF.

The gene calls are TRBV28 and TRBJ2-5; no firm D call. The CDR3 length is 15 residues. The V gene lost 2 bases and the J gene lost 2 bases, with 12 bases spanning the gap. Looked up from germline, CDR1 is MDHEN and CDR2 is SYDVKM. CDR3: CASSLPDKGQETQYF. CDR3 in DNA: TGTGCCAGCAGTTTACCCGACAAGGGTCAAGAGACCCAGTACTTC.

The chain is built from TRBV18 and TRBJ1-5; perhaps TRBD1 as D (5 bases). This CDR3 comprises 14 residues. V lost 9 bases and J 2 bases, leaving 14 bases between the germline ends. Germline values: CDR1 KGHSH, CDR2 LQKENI. The chain's CDR3 is CASARADGNQPQHF. In DNA form, the CDR3 reads TGTGCCAGTGCCAGGGCAGACGGCAATCAGCCCCAGCATTTT.